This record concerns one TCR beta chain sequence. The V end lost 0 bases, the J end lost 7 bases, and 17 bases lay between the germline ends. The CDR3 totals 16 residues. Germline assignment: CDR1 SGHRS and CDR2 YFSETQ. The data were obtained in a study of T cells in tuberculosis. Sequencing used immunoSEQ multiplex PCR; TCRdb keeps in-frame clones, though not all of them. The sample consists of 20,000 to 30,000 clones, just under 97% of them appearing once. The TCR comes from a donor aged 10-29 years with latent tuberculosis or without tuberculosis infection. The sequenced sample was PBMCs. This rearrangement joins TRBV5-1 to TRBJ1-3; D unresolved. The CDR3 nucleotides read TGCGCCAGCAGCTTGGAAGTCGGGCTGGGGAGGAACACCATATATTTT. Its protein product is CASSLEVGLGRNTIYF.